Detailed here is one T cell receptor beta chain. No antigen is known for it. Sequenced by immunoSEQ multiplex PCR; TCRdb stores in-frame clones only, minus some. The table records 25,000 to 35,000 clones, 93% of them present only once. Germline loops: CDR1 WNHNN, CDR2 SYGVQD (reference sequence). The V gene lost 4 bases and the J gene lost 1 base, with 9 bases spanning the gap. The CDR3 consists of 14 residues. The entry originates in a study of T cell responses to AZD1222 COVID-19 vaccine. Study information: Second doses were pooled across both intervals (about 4 or about 12 weeks). Study results and limitations: The study found Spike-specific TCR breadth and depth rose after two AZD1222 doses. Researchers report vaccine-associated CD4 TCRs spanning spike, with dominance at 160-218 and 743-854.

This receptor was taken from an adult in good health. This chain links TRBV10-1 with TRBJ2-3, with no clear D. The source was peripheral blood, collected on day 0 of AZD1222 vaccination. The CDR3 protein is CASSVAPGTDTQYF. The CDR3 nucleotides read TGCGCCAGCAGTGTGGCCCCTGGCACAGATACGCAGTATTTT.